The TCR beta chain described here comes from a study of vaccination effects on CD4 cells after COVID-19. In the study overall: Samples that were drawn after vaccination came a median of 72 days after the second dose.

Study findings and constraints: Early post-infection timepoints were absent, and convalescent patients were few.

Under the ViraFEST assay, PBMC were stimulated with viral peptide pools so that antigen-specific CD4+ T cells expanded. Sequencing was performed afterwards. Isolation of CD4+ T cells took place after about nine days of culture. Vaccination of participants consisted of two doses of either the BNT162b2 or mRNA-1273 vaccine. PBMC were cultured at fewer than 2.5 million per well with about 10 IU/ml IL-2 and approximately 10 ug/ml peptides. On days 3 and 7, fresh IL-2 medium replaced half the medium. Concerning this clone itself: Its antigen is undetermined.

Trimming shortened V by 3 bases and J by 0 bases, and 8 bases separated the two germline ends. This CDR3 contains 15 residues. Looked up from germline, CDR1 is LNHDA and CDR2 is SQIVND (reference sequence). Sequencing was performed with immunoSEQ multiplex PCR; in TCRdb, only in-frame clones are kept and a portion is missing. This sample carries roughly 43,000 clones, around three quarters of them seen once, and the ten largest clones take around 16%. Material: CD4+ T cells from PBMCs cultured with HCoV-OC43 spike peptides, obtained after COVID-19 vaccination. Subset reported: HCoV-OC43 spike overlapping peptide pool stimulation. The clonotype originates from a human donor who received a COVID-19 vaccine. V is TRBV19 and J is TRBJ2-2, with unresolved D. The CDR3 DNA sequence: TGTGCCAGTAGTATGTGGACCGCGAACACCGGGGAGCTGTTTTTT. It encodes CASSMWTANTGELFF. Combining the CDR3 with reference TRBV19 and TRBJ2-2 gives the whole variable domain DGGITQSPKYLFRKEGQNVTLSCEQNLNHDAMYWYRQDPGQGLRLIYYSQIVNDFQKGDIAEGYSVSREKKESFPLTVTSAQKNPTAFYLCASSMWTANTGELFFGEGSRLTVL.